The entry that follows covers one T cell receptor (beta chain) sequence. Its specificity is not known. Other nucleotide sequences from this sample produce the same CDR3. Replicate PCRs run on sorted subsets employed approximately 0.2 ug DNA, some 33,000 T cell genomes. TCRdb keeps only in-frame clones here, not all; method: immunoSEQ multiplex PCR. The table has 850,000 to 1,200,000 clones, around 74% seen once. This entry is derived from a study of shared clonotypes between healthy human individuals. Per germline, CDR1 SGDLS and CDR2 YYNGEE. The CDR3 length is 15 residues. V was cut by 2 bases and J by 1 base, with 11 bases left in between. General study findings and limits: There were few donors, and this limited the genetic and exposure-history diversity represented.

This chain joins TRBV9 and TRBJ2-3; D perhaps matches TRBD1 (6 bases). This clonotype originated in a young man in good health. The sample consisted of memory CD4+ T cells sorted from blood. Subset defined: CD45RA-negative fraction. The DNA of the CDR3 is TGTGCCAGCAGCGTGGCGGCAGGGGGCACAGATACGCAGTATTTT. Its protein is CASSVAAGGTDTQYF.